Listed below are T cell receptor beta chains from one sample, sequenced in a study of blood T cell repertoires in COVID-19. Only in-frame clones appear in the TCRdb table, and some are missing; sequencing was by immunoSEQ multiplex PCR. The repertoire holds 200,000 to 250,000 clones, 70% to 85% seen once, with 3% to 4% in the top ten. Sequences were obtained from PBMCs or T cells enriched from blood (not recorded which). The receptors shown here come from an older woman who had recovered from COVID-19. Both conserved end residues are trimmed from each CDR3. Fields, in order: V gene, CDR3 protein.

v_gene: TRBV29-1; CDR3aa: SARGAEAF
v_gene: TRBV11-2; CDR3aa: ASSLPPGGKAF
v_gene: TRBV7-9; CDR3aa: ASSLRGRVGDGELF
v_gene: TRBV5-1; CDR3aa: ASRLDTDTQY
v_gene: TRBV28; CDR3aa: ASSSWTGFLQSGYT
v_gene: TRBV7-2; CDR3aa: ASSLAGGDRAHEQY
v_gene: TRBV18; CDR3aa: ASSHGINGQAYEQY
v_gene: TRBV27; CDR3aa: ASSPSTGFYEQY
v_gene: TRBV19; CDR3aa: ASSIGLAGGHADTQY
v_gene: TRBV7-9; CDR3aa: ASSPLETQY
v_gene: TRBV11-1; CDR3aa: ASRARGLYSYNEQF
v_gene: TRBV5-4; CDR3aa: ASSTDVGLGNQPQH
v_gene: TRBV11-3; CDR3aa: ASSKPGVTGELF
v_gene: TRBV19; CDR3aa: ASSTQGDRDNYT
v_gene: TRBV19; CDR3aa: ASSISLGASYEQY
v_gene: TRBV5-4; CDR3aa: ASTEGQGEGYT
v_gene: TRBV7-3; CDR3aa: ASSPTSGGTDTQY
v_gene: TRBV5-4; CDR3aa: ASSPGTSGRETQY
v_gene: TRBV21-1; CDR3aa: ASSARTGGNTEAF
v_gene: TRBV7-2; CDR3aa: ASSVSGGAPTDTQY
v_gene: TRBV5-4; CDR3aa: ATLAPEEVNTEAF
v_gene: TRBV15; CDR3aa: ATSRDVGLAGSEGEQY
v_gene: TRBV7-2; CDR3aa: ASSIDGTGIYEQY
v_gene: TRBV9; CDR3aa: ASSVRTKSYEQY
v_gene: TRBV7-7; CDR3aa: ASSSDTDRRNYGYT
v_gene: TRBV6-1; CDR3aa: ASSELAGPYEQY
v_gene: TRBV7-6; CDR3aa: ASSLDRPPYGYT
v_gene: TRBV6-5; CDR3aa: ASSYTSGSTDTQY
v_gene: TRBV7-2; CDR3aa: ASSQLPGAMYNEQF
v_gene: TRBV12-3/TRBV12-4; CDR3aa: ASSFWQSKQY
v_gene: TRBV6-1; CDR3aa: ASSEAGVNQPQH
v_gene: TRBV6-2/TRBV6-3; CDR3aa: ASSRPGQGMNTEAF
v_gene: TRBV4-1; CDR3aa: ASSLQTGDSYGYT
v_gene: TRBV10-3; CDR3aa: AISGPSGRSSGTGELF
v_gene: TRBV2; CDR3aa: ASSAPGGRSEQY
v_gene: TRBV15; CDR3aa: ATSRDLGQGNQPQH
v_gene: TRBV19; CDR3aa: ASSMRRVNRNTEAF
v_gene: TRBV27; CDR3aa: ASSRRPPENTGELF
v_gene: TRBV12-5; CDR3aa: ASGLVQFELATEQY
v_gene: TRBV7-2; CDR3aa: ASSSGLGAGKLF
v_gene: TRBV12-3/TRBV12-4; CDR3aa: ASSLWEAAF
v_gene: TRBV29-1; CDR3aa: SVGSPGQATEAF
v_gene: TRBV6-1; CDR3aa: ASSELAGNYNEQF
v_gene: TRBV5-1; CDR3aa: ASSSTSGYNEQF
v_gene: TRBV21-1; CDR3aa: ASSQGTSGSYEQY
v_gene: TRBV5-1; CDR3aa: ASSLGVRGRPDTGELF